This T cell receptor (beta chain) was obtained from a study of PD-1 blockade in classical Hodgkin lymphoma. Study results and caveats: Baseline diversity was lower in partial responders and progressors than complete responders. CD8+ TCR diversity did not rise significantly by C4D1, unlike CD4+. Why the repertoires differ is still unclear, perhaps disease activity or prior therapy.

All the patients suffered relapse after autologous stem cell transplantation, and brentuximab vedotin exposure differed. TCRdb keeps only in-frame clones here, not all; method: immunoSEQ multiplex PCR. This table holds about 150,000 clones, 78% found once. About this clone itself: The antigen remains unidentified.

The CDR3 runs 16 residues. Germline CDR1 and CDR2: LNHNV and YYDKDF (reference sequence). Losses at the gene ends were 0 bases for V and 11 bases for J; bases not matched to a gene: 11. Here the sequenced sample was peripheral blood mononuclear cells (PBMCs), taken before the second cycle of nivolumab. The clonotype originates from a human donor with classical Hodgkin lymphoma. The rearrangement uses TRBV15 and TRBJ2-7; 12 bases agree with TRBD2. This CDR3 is CATSRDYGTSGGRKYF. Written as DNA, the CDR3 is TGTGCCACCAGCAGAGATTACGGCACTAGCGGGGGGAGAAAGTACTTC.